The present entry profiles one TCR beta chain with its context. Germline assignment: CDR1 KGHDR and CDR2 SFDVKD. The CDR3 runs to 18 residues. V lost 0 bases to trimming and J lost 2 bases; unmatched junction nucleotides: 8. PBMCs numbering at least 6 million were isolated per sample. Then a second PCR, running roughly 6 to 11 cycles, was carried out with a sample-barcoded 5' primer and a J-beta primer mix. One entry per CDR3 protein results from TCRdb running MiXCR on the 5' RACE reads. This sample has more than 1.4 million distinct CDR3 sequences, with roughly 40% found just once. This entry comes from a study of blood T cells in healthy people across ages.

The chain joins TRBV24-1 to TRBJ2-5, with 10 bases matching TRBD2. This clonotype was obtained from a woman in her late teens or twenties in good health. Sequenced: blood. The CDR3 DNA sequence: TGTGCCACCAGTGATTTGCCGCCGGGACTAGCGAGGCAAGAGACCCAGTACTTC. It yields the protein CATSDLPPGLARQETQYF.